These T cell receptor beta chains were read from a single sample in a study of cytomegalovirus exposure and HLA in healthy donors. Data came from immunoSEQ multiplex PCR; TCRdb stores just in-frame clones and leaves some out. The sample holds around 100,000 clones, about 70% seen once. The sequencing sample was made of PBMCs. The receptor set was obtained from a man in his thirties or forties in good health and CMV-seropositive. Both conserved end residues are part of each CDR3. Each record gives: D gene, clone size, V gene, J gene, CDR3 DNA, CDR3 protein. D genes are given only for firm matches. Size values are once, few and many counts, or a class for expanded clones, and some rows have none.

.,once,TRBV19,TRBJ1-1,TGTGCCAGTAGTAACCCCCGAGCAGGGGCGAGAACTGAAGCTTTCTTT,CASSNPRAGARTEAFF
TRBD1,.,TRBV6-1,TRBJ2-5,TGTGCCAGCAGTCCCCATGAAGGGGGCAGAGAGACCCAGTACTTC,CASSPHEGGRETQYF
.,.,TRBV7-2,TRBJ2-5,TGTGCCAGCACCGAGCCGAGGGAGACCCAGTACTTC,CASTEPRETQYF
.,.,TRBV4-3,TRBJ1-5,TGCGCCAGCAGCCAAGATCTTACAGGTTATAGCAATCAGCCCCAGCATTTT,CASSQDLTGYSNQPQHF
.,.,TRBV15,TRBJ2-2,TGTGCCACCAGCAGAGATGTACAGTTGAACACCGGGGAGCTGTTTTTT,CATSRDVQLNTGELFF
.,few,TRBV6-6,TRBJ2-7,TGTGCCAGCAGCCCAACGCTTCGGGGAAACTACGAGCAGTACTTC,CASSPTLRGNYEQYF
.,.,TRBV7-6,TRBJ1-5,TGTGCCAGCAGCTTAGATTACGGGCAGCCCCAGCATTTT,CASSLDYGQPQHF
.,.,TRBV11-2,TRBJ2-7,TGTGCCAGCAGCTACGTGGGGCCGGACACCTACGAGCAGTACTTC,CASSYVGPDTYEQYF
TRBD2,.,TRBV19,TRBJ2-3,TGTGCCAGTAGAAGCGGGGGGGCCTATTGGACAGATACGCAGTATTTT,CASRSGGAYWTDTQYF
TRBD1,.,TRBV2,TRBJ1-2,TGTGCCAGCAGGTACACAGGGGGCGACTATGGCTACACCTTC,CASRYTGGDYGYTF
.,few,TRBV9,TRBJ1-4,TGTGCCAGCAGCGCACGAGGTGAAAAACTGTTTTTT,CASSARGEKLFF
.,.,TRBV7-7,TRBJ1-1,TGTGCCAGCAGCCCCCTTCTCGACAGGAAAGGCTTCATGAACACTGAAGCTTTCTTT,CASSPLLDRKGFMNTEAFF
TRBD1,.,TRBV15,TRBJ2-5,TGTGCCACCAGCAGGGGAGGGACAGGGGGCGGGGAGACCCAGTACTTC,CATSRGGTGGGETQYF
.,.,TRBV27,TRBJ2-1,TGTGCCAGCAGTACGCTAGGGGGATCGGCCTACAATGAGCAGTTCTTC,CASSTLGGSAYNEQFF
.,few,TRBV7-3,TRBJ1-1,TGTGCCAGCAGCAATTATGTCGGGGACACTGAAGCTTTCTTT,CASSNYVGDTEAFF
.,.,TRBV5-1,TRBJ2-1,TGCGCCAGCAGCGAGGCGGTAAACTCCTACAATGAGCAGTTCTTC,CASSEAVNSYNEQFF
TRBD1,.,TRBV2,TRBJ1-6,TGTGCCAGCAGTGTAGACAGGGCACAGAATTCACCCCTCCACTTT,CASSVDRAQNSPLHF
.,.,TRBV5-1,TRBJ1-2,TGCGCCAGCAGCTTGGACAGAACCTATGGCTACACCTTC,CASSLDRTYGYTF
TRBD2,.,TRBV7-9,TRBJ2-1,TGTGCCAGCAGCCCCGGGGGGAACGAGCAGTTCTTC,CASSPGGNEQFF
.,.,TRBV28,TRBJ2-6,TGTGCCAGCAGCGTCCCCTCTGGGGCCAACGTCCTGACTTTC,CASSVPSGANVLTF
.,.,TRBV27,TRBJ2-7,TGTGCCAGCAGGGCGGTTAGCTCCTACGAGCAGTACTTC,CASRAVSSYEQYF
.,few,TRBV6-1,TRBJ1-3,TGTGCCAGCAGTGAATCCCGCTCTGGAAACACCATATATTTT,CASSESRSGNTIYF
.,.,TRBV9,TRBJ2-5,TGTGCCAGCAGCGTAGATGGGTCAGGGGTTAGGGAGCAGTACTTC,CASSVDGSGVREQYF
.,.,TRBV7-9,TRBJ1-5,TGTGCCAGCAGCGCGGGGGGTAGCAATCAGCCCCAGCATTTT,CASSAGGSNQPQHF
.,.,TRBV6-1,TRBJ1-2,TGTGCCAGCAGTGAAGTGGGTTTTGGGCGGGGGGCTGGCTACACCTTC,CASSEVGFGRGAGYTF
.,.,TRBV19,TRBJ2-1,TGTGCCAGTAGTATAGATCGAAGTGGAGACAATGAGCAGTTCTTC,CASSIDRSGDNEQFF
.,.,TRBV19,TRBJ2-7,TGTGCCAGTAGTATAGATGTCCTTTTCGGCTACGAGCAGTACTTC,CASSIDVLFGYEQYF
.,.,TRBV4-1,TRBJ1-3,TGCGCCAGCAGCCAAACAGACCAGGTTGACTCTGGAAACACCATATATTTT,CASSQTDQVDSGNTIYF
.,.,TRBV7-6,TRBJ2-2,TGTGCCAGCAGCCTTCCAGGCGGGGAGCTGTTTTTT,CASSLPGGELFF
.,few,TRBV12-5,TRBJ1-1,TGTGCTAGTCTCGAGAAGGACTTCCGAGCTTTCTTT,CASLEKDFRAFF
TRBD2,.,TRBV11-3,TRBJ2-3,TGTGCCAGCAGCGCGGGGACTAGCGGACGCACAGATACGCAGTATTTT,CASSAGTSGRTDTQYF
TRBD1,.,TRBV5-1,TRBJ2-1,TGCGCCAGCGCGACCGGGACAGGGGGCAATGAGCAGTTCTTC,CASATGTGGNEQFF
TRBD1,.,TRBV18,TRBJ2-1,TGTGCCAGCTCACCAGGGATTGGGACAGGGAGAAATGAGCAGTTCTTC,CASSPGIGTGRNEQFF
TRBD2,.,TRBV11-2,TRBJ2-3,TGTGCCAGCAGCTTCAGCGGGGGTGGGGATACGCAGTATTTT,CASSFSGGGDTQYF
.,.,TRBV7-9,TRBJ2-7,TGTGCCAGCAGCTTCACAGCCACCTACGAGCAGTACTTC,CASSFTATYEQYF
.,.,TRBV4-2,TRBJ2-3,TGTGCCAGCAGCCAGGTAGCGTTCTCTAGCACAGATACGCAGTATTTT,CASSQVAFSSTDTQYF
.,.,TRBV2,TRBJ2-7,TGTGCCAGCAGTGATGAGGGGGGGCAGAACTACGAGCAGTACTTC,CASSDEGGQNYEQYF
.,.,TRBV28,TRBJ1-1,TGTGCCAGCAGTCCGAGGAACACTGAAGCTTTCTTT,CASSPRNTEAFF
.,few,TRBV5-6,TRBJ1-1,TGTGCCAGCAGCTTAGGGGCGGGAAGTGAAGCTTTCTTT,CASSLGAGSEAFF
.,.,TRBV6-5,TRBJ1-1,TGTGCCAGCAGGGGATCACAGGGACTATCCGCTGAAGCTTTCTTT,CASRGSQGLSAEAFF